Sequencing of this TCR beta chain was carried out in a study of shared clonotypes between healthy human individuals. Study-wide context: A couple of female and a few male donors aged 18 to 49 were enrolled.

CD45RO-negative, CCR7-selected cells formed the naive CD8 fraction, which excluded terminally differentiated effector memory CD45RA+ cells. V was cut by 2 bases and J by 9 bases, with 14 bases left in between. Germline assignment: CDR1 GTSNPN and CDR2 SVGIG (reference sequence). CDR3 size: 13 residues. Per the original data handling: Junction-only sequences without quality scores were provided by ImmunoSEQ, so filtering was different. TCRdb keeps only in-frame clones here, not all; method: immunoSEQ multiplex PCR. V, J and clone size are those of that table, while D and trimming were read from the DNA. The table has roughly 810,000 clones, roughly 96% seen once; the top ten hold less than 0.25%.

This sequence joins TRBV30 and TRBJ2-1, with D possibly being TRBD1 (5 bases). The TCR sequence derives from a man aged 30 to 45 in good health. Sequencing input: naive CD8+ T cells sorted from blood. The DNA for the CDR3 is TGTGCCTGGAGTATGGGGCCTATGAGTGAGCAGTTCTTC. Translation gives CAWSMGPMSEQFF.